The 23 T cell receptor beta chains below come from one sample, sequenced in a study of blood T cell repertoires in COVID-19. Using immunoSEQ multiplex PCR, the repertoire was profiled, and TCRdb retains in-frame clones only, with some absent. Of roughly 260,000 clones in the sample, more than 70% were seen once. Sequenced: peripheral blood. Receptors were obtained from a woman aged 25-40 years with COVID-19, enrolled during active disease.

CDR3: CSVEGVYNEQFF. The CDR3, as DNA: TGCAGCGTTGAGGGAGTTTACAATGAGCAGTTCTTC. The gene calls are TRBV29-1 and TRBJ2-1, with D perhaps TRBD2 (5 bases). This CDR3 contains 12 residues. Germline CDR1 is SQVTM and CDR2 is ANQGSEA. The ends were cut back, 3 bases at V and 4 bases at J, with 7 bases in the middle.

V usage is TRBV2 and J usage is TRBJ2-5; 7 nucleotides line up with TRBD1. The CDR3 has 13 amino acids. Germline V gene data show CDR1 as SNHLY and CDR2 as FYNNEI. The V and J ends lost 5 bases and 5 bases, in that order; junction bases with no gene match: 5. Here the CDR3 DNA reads TGTGCCAGCAGTTTAGGGGGCTGGGAGACCCAGTACTTC. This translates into CASSLGGWETQYF.

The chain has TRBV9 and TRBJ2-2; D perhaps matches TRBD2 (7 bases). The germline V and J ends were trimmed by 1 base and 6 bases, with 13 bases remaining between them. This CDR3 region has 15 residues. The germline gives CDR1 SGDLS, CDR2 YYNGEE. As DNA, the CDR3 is TGTGCCAGCAGCGTACGGGGGGCCTCGGCCGGGGAGCTGTTTTTT. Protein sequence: CASSVRGASAGELFF.

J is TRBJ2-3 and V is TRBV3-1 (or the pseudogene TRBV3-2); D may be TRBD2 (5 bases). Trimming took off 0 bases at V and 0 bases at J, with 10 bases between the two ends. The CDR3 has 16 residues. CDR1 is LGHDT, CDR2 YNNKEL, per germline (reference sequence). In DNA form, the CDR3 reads TGTGCCAGCAGCCAAGATCTCAGCGGAAGCACAGATACGCAGTATTTT. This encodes CASSQDLSGSTDTQYF.

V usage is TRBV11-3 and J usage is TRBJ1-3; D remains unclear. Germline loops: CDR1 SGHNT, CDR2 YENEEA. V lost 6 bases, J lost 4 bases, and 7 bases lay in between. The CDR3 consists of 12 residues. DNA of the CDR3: TGTGCCAGCAGTAAAGCCGGAAACACCATATATTTT. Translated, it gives CASSKAGNTIYF. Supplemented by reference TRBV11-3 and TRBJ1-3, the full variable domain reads EAGVVQSPRYKIIEKKQPVAFWCNPISGHNTLYWYLQNLGQGPELLIRYENEEAVDDSQLPKDRFSAERLKGVDSTLKIQPAELGDSAVYLCASSKAGNTIYFGEGSWLTVV.

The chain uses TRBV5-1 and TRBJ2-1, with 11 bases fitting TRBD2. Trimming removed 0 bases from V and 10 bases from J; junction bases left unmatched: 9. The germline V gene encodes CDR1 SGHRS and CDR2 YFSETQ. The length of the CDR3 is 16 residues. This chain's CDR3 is CASSLAPTSGRREQFF. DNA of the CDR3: TGCGCCAGCAGCTTGGCGCCCACTAGCGGGAGACGGGAGCAGTTCTTC.

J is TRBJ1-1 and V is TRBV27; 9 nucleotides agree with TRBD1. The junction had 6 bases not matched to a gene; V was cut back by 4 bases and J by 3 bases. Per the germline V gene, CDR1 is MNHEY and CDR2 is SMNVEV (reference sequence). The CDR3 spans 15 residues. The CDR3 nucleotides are TGTGCCAGCAGTTCCCACAGGGGGCCGGACACTGAAGCTTTCTTT. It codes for CASSSHRGPDTEAFF.

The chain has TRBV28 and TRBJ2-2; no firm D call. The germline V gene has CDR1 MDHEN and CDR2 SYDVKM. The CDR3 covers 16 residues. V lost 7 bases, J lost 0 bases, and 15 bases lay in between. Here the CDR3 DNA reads TGTGCCAGCACTCTGGGTAGCAGCGCGAACACCGGGGAGCTGTTTTTT. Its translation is CASTLGSSANTGELFF.

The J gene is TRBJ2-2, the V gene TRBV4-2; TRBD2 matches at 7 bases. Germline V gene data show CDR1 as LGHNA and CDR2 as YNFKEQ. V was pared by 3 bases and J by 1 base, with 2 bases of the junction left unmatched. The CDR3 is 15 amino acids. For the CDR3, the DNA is TGTGCCAGCAGCCAGGCTAGCGGGAACACCGGGGAGCTGTTTTTT. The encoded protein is CASSQASGNTGELFF.

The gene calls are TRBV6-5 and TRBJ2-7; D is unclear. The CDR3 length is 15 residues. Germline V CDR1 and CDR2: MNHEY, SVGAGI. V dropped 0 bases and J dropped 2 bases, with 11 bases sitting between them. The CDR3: CASSYSGQATYEQYF. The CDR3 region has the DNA TGTGCCAGCAGTTACTCGGGCCAGGCCACCTACGAGCAGTACTTC.

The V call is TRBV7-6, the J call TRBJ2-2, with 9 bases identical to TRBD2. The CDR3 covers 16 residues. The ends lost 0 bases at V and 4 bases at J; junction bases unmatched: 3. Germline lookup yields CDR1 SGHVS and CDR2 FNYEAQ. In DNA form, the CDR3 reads TGTGCCAGCAGCTTAGCGGCGGGAGGGGGCACCGGGGAGCTGTTTTTT. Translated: CASSLAAGGGTGELFF. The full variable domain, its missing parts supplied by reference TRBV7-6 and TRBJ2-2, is GAGVSQSPRYKVTKRGQDVALRCDPISGHVSLYWYRQALGQGPEFLTYFNYEAQQDKSGLPNDRFSAERPEGSISTLTIQRTEQRDSAMYRCASSLAAGGGTGELFFGEGSRLTVL.

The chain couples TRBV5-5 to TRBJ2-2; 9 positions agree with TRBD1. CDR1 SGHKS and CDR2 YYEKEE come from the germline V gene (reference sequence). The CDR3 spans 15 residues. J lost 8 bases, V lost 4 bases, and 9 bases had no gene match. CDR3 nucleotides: TGTGCCAGCAGCGATTTACAGGGGGCTGGAGGGGAGCTGTTTTTT. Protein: CASSDLQGAGGELFF.

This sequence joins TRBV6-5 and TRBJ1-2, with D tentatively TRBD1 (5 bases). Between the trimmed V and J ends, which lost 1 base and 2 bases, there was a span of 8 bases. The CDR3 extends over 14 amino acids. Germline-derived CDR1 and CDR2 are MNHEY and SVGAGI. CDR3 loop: CASSYFPGNYGYTF. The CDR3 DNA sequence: TGTGCCAGCAGTTACTTCCCAGGGAACTATGGCTACACCTTC.

CDR3 bases: TGTGCCAGCAGTTTATGGCCGGGACAGAGGAACACTGAAGCTTTCTTT. It yields the protein CASSLWPGQRNTEAFF. The chain links TRBV28 to TRBJ1-1; TRBD1 matches at 7 bases. This CDR3 has 16 amino acids. Germline V gene sequence: CDR1 MDHEN, CDR2 SYDVKM. The V and J ends lost 0 bases and 1 base, in that order; junction bases with no gene match: 5.

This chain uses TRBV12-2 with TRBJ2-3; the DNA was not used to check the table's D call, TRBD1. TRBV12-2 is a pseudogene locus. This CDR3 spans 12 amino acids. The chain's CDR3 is CAWGRRSDTQYF. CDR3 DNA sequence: TGTGCATGGGGGCGACGGTCAGATACGCAGTATTTT.

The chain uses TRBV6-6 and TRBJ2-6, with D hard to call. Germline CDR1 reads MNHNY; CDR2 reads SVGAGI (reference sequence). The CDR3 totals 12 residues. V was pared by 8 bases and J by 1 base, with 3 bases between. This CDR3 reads CASESGANVLTF. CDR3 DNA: TGTGCCAGCGAGTCTGGGGCCAACGTCCTGACTTTC.

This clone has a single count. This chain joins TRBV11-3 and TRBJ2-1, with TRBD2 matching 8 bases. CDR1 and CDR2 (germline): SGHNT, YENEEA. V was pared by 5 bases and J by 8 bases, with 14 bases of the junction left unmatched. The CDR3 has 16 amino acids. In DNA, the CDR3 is TGTGCCAGCAGCCCGAGAGGTCTAGCGGGTGGGGATGAGCAGTTCTTC. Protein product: CASSPRGLAGGDEQFF.

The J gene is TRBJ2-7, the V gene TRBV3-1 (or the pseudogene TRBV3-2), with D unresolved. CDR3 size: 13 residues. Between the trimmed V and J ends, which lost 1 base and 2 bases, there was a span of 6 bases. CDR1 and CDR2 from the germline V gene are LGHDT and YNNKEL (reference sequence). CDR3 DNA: TGTGCCAGCAGCCAAGTCAGGCCCTACGAGCAGTACTTC. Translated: CASSQVRPYEQYF.

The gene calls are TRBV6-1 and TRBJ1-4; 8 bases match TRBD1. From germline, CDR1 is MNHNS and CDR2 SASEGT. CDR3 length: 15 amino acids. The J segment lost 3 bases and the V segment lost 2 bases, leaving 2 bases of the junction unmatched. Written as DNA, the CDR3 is TGTGCCAGCAGTGAAAGCAGGGGGCCTAATGAAAAACTGTTTTTT. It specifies CASSESRGPNEKLFF.

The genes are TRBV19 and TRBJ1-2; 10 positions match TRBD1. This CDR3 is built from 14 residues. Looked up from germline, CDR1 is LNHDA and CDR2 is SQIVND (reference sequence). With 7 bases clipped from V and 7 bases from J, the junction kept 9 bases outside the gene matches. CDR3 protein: CASTLDRGISGYTF. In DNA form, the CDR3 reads TGTGCCAGTACCCTGGACAGGGGGATCTCTGGCTACACCTTC.

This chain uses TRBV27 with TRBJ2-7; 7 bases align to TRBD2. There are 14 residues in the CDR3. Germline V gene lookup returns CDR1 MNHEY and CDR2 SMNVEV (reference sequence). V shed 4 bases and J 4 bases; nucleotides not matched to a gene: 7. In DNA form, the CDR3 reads TGTGCCAGCAGTTGGGAAGCTAGCGGTTACGAGCAGTACTTC. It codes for CASSWEASGYEQYF.

Written as DNA, the CDR3 is TGTGCCAGCAGCTTACTCAGGGCAACTAATGAAAAACTGTTTTTT. Its translation is CASSLLRATNEKLFF. The chain employs TRBV28 and TRBJ1-4; TRBD1 might be the D (5 bases). V dropped 6 bases and J dropped 0 bases, with 11 bases sitting between them. The germline CDR1 and CDR2 sequences are MDHEN and SYDVKM. The CDR3 is 15 residues long.

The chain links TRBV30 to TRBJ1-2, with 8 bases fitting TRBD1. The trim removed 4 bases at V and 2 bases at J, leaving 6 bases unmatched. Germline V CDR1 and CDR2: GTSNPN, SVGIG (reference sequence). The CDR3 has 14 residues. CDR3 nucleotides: TGTGCCTGGACTAGGACAGGGAGGAACTATGGCTACACCTTC. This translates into CAWTRTGRNYGYTF.